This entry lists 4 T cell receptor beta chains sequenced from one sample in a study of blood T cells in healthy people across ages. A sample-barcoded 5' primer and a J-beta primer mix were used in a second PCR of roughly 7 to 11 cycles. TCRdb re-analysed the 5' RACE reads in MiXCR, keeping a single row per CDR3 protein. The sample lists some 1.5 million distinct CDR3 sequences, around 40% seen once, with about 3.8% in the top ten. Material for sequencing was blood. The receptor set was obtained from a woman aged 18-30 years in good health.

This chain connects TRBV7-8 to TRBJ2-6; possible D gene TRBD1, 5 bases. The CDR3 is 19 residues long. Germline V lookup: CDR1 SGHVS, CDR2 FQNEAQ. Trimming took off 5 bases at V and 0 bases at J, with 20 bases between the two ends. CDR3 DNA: TGTGCCAGCAGCCCCGCCAGGGTACAGTTTCGCTCTGGGGCCAACGTCCTGACTTTC. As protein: CASSPARVQFRSGANVLTF.

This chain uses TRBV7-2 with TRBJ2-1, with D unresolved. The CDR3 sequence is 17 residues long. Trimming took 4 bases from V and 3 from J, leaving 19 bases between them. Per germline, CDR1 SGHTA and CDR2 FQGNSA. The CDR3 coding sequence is TGTGCCAGCAGCTCTAGGCTGGCGCGACGGCACTACAATGAGCAGTTCTTC. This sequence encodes CASSSRLARRHYNEQFF.

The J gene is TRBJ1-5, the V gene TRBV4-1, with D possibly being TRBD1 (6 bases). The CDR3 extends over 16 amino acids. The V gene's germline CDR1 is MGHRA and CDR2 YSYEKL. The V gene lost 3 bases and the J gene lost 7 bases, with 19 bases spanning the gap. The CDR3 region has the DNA TGCGCCAGCAGCCACTTGTTGGGACAATCGGTCCAGCCCCAGCATTTT. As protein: CASSHLLGQSVQPQHF.

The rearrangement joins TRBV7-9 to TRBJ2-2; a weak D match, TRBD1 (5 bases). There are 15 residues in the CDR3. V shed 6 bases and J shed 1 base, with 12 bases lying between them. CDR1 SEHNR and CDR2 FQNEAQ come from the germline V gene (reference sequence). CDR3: CASRSPGQNTGELFF. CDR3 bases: TGTGCCAGCAGGTCCCCTGGACAGAACACCGGGGAGCTGTTTTTT.